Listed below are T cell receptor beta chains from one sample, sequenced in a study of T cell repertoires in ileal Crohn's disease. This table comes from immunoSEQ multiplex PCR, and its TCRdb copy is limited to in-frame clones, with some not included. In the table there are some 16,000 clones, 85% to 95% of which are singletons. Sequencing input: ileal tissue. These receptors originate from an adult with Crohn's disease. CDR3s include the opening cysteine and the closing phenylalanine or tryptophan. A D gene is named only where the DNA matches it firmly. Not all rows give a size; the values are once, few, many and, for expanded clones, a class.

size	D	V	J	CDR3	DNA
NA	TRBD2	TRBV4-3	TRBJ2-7	CASSQEGSSGASEQYF	TGCGCCAGCAGCCAAGAAGGCTCCAGCGGGGCCAGCGAGCAGTACTTC
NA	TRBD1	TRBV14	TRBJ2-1	CASSARVGTEYNEQFF	TGTGCCAGCAGTGCCCGGGTGGGGACAGAATACAATGAGCAGTTCTTC
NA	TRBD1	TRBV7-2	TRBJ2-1	CASRQTGGGNEQFF	TGTGCCAGCAGGCAGACAGGGGGCGGGAATGAGCAGTTCTTC
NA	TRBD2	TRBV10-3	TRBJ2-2	CAIKRGDENTGELFF	TGTGCCATCAAGCGGGGGGACGAGAACACCGGGGAGCTGTTTTTT
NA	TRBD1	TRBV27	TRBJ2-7	CASSFLDRTHEQYF	TGTGCCAGCAGTTTTCTGGACAGGACCCACGAGCAGTACTTC
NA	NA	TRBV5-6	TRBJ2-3	CASSLAGDTDTQYF	TGTGCCAGCAGCTTGGCGGGGGACACAGATACGCAGTATTTT
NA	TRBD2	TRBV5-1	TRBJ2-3	CASSDRGAGSSSTDTQYF	TGCGCCAGCAGTGATCGCGGAGCGGGGTCCTCTAGCACAGATACGCAGTATTTT
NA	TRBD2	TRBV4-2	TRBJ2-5	CASSQATSVGETQYF	TGTGCCAGCAGCCAAGCAACTAGCGTCGGGGAGACCCAGTACTTC
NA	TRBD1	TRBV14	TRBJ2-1	CASSQARQGYNEQFF	TGTGCCAGCAGCCAAGCGCGACAGGGGTACAATGAGCAGTTCTTC
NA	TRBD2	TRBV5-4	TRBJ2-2	CASSSGLAGAANTEELFF	TGTGCCAGCAGCTCAGGACTAGCGGGGGCCGCGAACACCGAGGAGCTGTTTTTT
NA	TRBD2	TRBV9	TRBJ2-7	CASSVTSGGEQYF	TGTGCCAGCAGCGTAACTAGCGGGGGCGAGCAGTACTTC
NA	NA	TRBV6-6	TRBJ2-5	CASSLLGSQETQYF	TGTGCCAGCAGCTTACTGGGCAGCCAAGAGACCCAGTACTTC
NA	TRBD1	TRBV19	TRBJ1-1	CASSNRGGRETEAFF	TGTGCCAGTAGTAACAGGGGAGGCCGGGAAACTGAAGCTTTCTTT
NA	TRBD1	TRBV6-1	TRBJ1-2	CASSDLTGGVVGYTF	TGTGCCAGCAGTGATCTGACAGGGGGCGTCGTGGGCTACACCTTC
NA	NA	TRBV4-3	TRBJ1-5	CASSQEEGRGQPQHF	TGCGCCAGCAGCCAAGAGGAGGGGCGAGGTCAGCCCCAGCATTTT
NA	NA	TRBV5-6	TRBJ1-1	CASSPRYSRNTEAFF	TGTGCCAGCAGCCCTCGCTATTCGAGGAACACTGAAGCTTTCTTT
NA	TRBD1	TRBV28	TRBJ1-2	CASSLGQGRVGNYGYTF	TGTGCCAGCAGTCTGGGACAGGGTAGAGTGGGTAACTATGGCTACACCTTC
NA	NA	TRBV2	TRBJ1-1	CASSSPGAGHSSEAFF	TGTGCCAGCAGTTCCCCAGGGGCCGGGCACAGTTCTGAAGCTTTCTTT
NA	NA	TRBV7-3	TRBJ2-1	CASSLSRGFEQFF	TGTGCCAGCAGCTTAAGTAGAGGGTTTGAGCAGTTCTTC
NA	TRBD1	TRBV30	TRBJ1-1	CAWTQHRGTRGKDGDTEAFF	TGTGCCTGGACTCAGCACAGGGGCACCAGGGGCAAAGACGGTGACACTGAAGCTTTCTTT
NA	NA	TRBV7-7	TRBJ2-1	CASSLRGGNEQFF	TGTGCTAGCAGCTTGAGGGGGGGCAATGAGCAGTTCTTC
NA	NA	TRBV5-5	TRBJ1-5	CASSLGPAESQPQHF	TGTGCCAGCAGCTTGGGTCCGGCGGAGAGTCAGCCCCAGCATTTT
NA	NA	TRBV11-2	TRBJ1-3	CASRPNTGDGGGNTIYF	TGTGCCAGCAGACCAAATACGGGGGACGGAGGTGGAAACACCATATATTTT
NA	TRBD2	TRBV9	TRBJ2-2	CASSVGSGGNTGELFF	TGTGCCAGCAGCGTAGGGAGCGGGGGTAACACCGGGGAGCTGTTTTTT
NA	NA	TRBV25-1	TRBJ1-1	CASSEMRYSEAFF	TGTGCCAGCAGTGAGATGCGGTACTCTGAAGCTTTCTTT
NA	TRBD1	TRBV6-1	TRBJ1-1	CASSRQGDTEAFF	TGTGCCAGCAGTAGACAGGGAGACACTGAAGCTTTCTTT
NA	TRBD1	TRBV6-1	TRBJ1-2	CASTLTGVYGYTF	TGTGCCAGCACCTTAACAGGGGTCTATGGCTACACCTTC
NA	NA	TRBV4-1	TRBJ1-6	CASSRLTARSPLHF	TGCGCCAGCAGCCGCCTCACAGCCCGTTCACCCCTCCACTTT
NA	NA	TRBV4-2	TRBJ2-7	CASSLSSYEQYF	TGTGCCAGCAGCCTGAGCTCCTACGAGCAGTACTTC
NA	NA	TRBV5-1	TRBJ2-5	CASSLVQGTWETQYF	TGCGCCAGCAGCTTGGTCCAGGGGACATGGGAGACCCAGTACTTC
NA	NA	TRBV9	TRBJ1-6	CASSALDKTPLHF	TGTGCCAGCAGCGCCTTGGACAAGACACCCCTCCACTTT
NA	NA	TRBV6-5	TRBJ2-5	CASSYSFPGAETQYF	TGTGCCAGCAGTTACAGCTTTCCAGGGGCAGAGACCCAGTACTTC
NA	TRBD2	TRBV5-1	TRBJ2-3	CASSLISGGSDTQYF	TGCGCCAGCAGCTTAATTAGCGGGGGCTCAGATACGCAGTATTTT
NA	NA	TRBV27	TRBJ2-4	CASKSRENIQYF	TGTGCCAGCAAGTCACGAGAAAACATTCAGTACTTC
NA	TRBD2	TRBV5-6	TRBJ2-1	CASSLGLAGAGYNEQFF	TGTGCCAGCAGCTTGGGACTAGCGGGGGCCGGCTACAATGAGCAGTTCTTC
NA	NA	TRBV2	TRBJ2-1	CASNWGAYNEQFF	TGTGCCAGCAATTGGGGGGCCTACAATGAGCAGTTCTTC
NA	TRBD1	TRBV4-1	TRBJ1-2	CASSQAYDRVFF	TGCGCCAGCAGCCAAGCATACGACAGGGTCTTCTTC
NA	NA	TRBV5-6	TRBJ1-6	CASSPAGRNSPLHF	TGTGCCAGCAGCCCTGCGGGGCGAAATTCACCCCTCCACTTT
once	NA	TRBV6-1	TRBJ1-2	CASSVEAHYGYTF	TGTGCCAGCAGTGTCGAGGCCCACTATGGCTACACCTTC
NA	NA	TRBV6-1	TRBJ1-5	CASSDLPRGGNQPQHF	TGTGCCAGCAGTGATCTTCCCAGGGGAGGGAATCAGCCCCAGCATTTT
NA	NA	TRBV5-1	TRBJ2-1	CASSLAVSGIGEQFF	TGCGCCAGCAGCTTGGCGGTATCGGGGATTGGTGAGCAGTTCTTC
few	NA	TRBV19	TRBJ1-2	CASSIGGQFRGYTF	TGTGCCAGTAGTATAGGCGGCCAGTTCCGGGGCTACACCTTC
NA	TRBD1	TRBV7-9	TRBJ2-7	CASSLAPGQGISRSYEQYF	TGTGCCAGCAGCTTAGCTCCGGGACAGGGAATTTCGAGGTCCTACGAGCAGTACTTC
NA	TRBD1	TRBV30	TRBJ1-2	CAWRVTGFDHGYTF	TGTGCCTGGAGGGTGACAGGGTTCGACCATGGCTACACCTTC
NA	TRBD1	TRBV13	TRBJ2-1	CASRDRGLNEQFF	TGTGCCAGCAGAGATAGGGGGCTAAATGAGCAGTTCTTC
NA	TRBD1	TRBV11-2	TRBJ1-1	CASSLGRTGSTEAFF	TGTGCCAGCAGCTTAGGACGGACAGGGAGCACTGAAGCTTTCTTT
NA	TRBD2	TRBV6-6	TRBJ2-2	CASSPPGGASPGELFF	TGTGCCAGCAGCCCACCGGGGGGGGCCAGCCCCGGGGAGCTGTTTTTT
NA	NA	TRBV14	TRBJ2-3	CASSLPGLRGGDTQYF	TGTGCCAGCAGCCTCCCCGGACTCCGGGGAGGAGATACGCAGTATTTT
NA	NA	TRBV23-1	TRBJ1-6	CASSEGGAKFCNSPLHF	TGCGCCAGCAGTGAGGGGGGGGCTAAATTCTGTAATTCACCCCTCCACTTT
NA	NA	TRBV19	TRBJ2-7	CASSRTTGDSYEQYF	TGTGCCAGTAGTCGAACGACGGGTGATTCCTACGAGCAGTACTTC
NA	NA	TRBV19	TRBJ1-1	CASSGYTEAFF	TGTGCCAGTTCGGGGTACACTGAAGCTTTCTTT
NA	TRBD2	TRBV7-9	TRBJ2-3	CASSFLSGDRTDTQYF	TGTGCCAGCAGCTTCCTCAGCGGGGACCGCACAGATACGCAGTATTTT
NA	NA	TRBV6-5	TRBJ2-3	CASSSWGGATDTQYF	TGTGCCAGCAGCAGCTGGGGCGGGGCAACAGATACGCAGTATTTT
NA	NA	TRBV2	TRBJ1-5	CASSPGRGFKSQHF	TGTGCCAGCAGCCCGGGACGGGGGTTCAAGAGCCAGCATTTT
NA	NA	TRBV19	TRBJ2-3	CASRSGLTSTDTQYF	TGTGCCAGCAGGAGCGGGCTTACTAGCACAGATACGCAGTATTTT
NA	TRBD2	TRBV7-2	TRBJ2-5	CASSWTSGQETQYF	TGTGCCAGCAGCTGGACTAGCGGCCAAGAGACCCAGTACTTC
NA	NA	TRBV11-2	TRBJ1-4	CASSLGRELFF	TGTGCCAGCAGCTTAGGGAGAGAACTGTTTTTT